This TCR beta chain was sequenced for a study of blood T cell repertoires in COVID-19. Germline V gives CDR1 DFQATT, CDR2 SNEGSKA (reference sequence). The CDR3 covers 11 residues. Trimming cost V 5 bases and J 7 bases, with 12 bases left between them. This clone was detected only once. Here immunoSEQ multiplex PCR was the method, and the copy in TCRdb shows in-frame clones only, minus some. The table lists roughly 250,000 clones, roughly 86% of them singletons. This clonotype originated in a woman in her forties or fifties who had recovered from COVID-19. The chain links TRBV20-1 to TRBJ2-7; D is perhaps TRBD1 (6 bases). Sequenced material: PBMCs or T cells enriched from blood (not recorded which). The CDR3 sequence: CSAYRVGEQYF. CDR3 DNA sequence: TGCAGTGCTTACAGGGTAGGGGAGCAGTACTTC.